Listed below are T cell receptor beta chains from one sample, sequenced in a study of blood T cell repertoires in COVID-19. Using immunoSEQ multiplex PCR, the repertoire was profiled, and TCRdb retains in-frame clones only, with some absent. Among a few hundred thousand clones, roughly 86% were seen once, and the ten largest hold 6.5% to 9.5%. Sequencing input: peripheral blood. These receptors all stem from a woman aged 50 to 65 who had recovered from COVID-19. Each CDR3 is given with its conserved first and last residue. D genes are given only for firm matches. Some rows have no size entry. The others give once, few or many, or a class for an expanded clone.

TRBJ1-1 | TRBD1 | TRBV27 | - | CASSAGQTNTEAFF | TGTGCCAGCAGCGCGGGACAGACAAACACTGAAGCTTTCTTT
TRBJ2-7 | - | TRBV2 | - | CAGVEGVSSYEQYF | TGTGCCGGAGTTGAAGGGGTAAGCTCCTACGAGCAGTACTTC
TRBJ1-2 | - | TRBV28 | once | CASSRGYGYTF | TGTGCCAGCAGTCGGGGCTATGGCTACACCTTC
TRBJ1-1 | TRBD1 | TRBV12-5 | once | CASSRQGPTNTEAFF | TGTGCTAGTTCTAGACAGGGGCCTACGAACACTGAAGCTTTCTTT
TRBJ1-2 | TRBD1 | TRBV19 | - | CASSMKGPGQGNYGYTF | TGTGCCAGTAGTATGAAGGGTCCGGGACAGGGGAACTATGGCTACACCTTC
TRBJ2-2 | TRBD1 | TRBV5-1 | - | CASSSGTGEVTGELFF | TGCGCCAGCAGCTCTGGGACAGGAGAAGTCACCGGGGAGCTGTTTTTT
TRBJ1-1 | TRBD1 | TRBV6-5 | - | CASSQRQGAAEAFF | TGTGCCAGCAGTCAACGCCAGGGGGCCGCTGAAGCTTTCTTT
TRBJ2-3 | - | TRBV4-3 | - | CASSLEKRAIDTQYF | TGCGCCAGCAGCTTGGAAAAGCGGGCGATAGATACGCAGTATTTT
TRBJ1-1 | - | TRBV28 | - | CASTPTGNTEAFF | TGTGCCAGCACCCCCACAGGGAACACTGAAGCTTTCTTT
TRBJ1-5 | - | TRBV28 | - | CASRTGGVPQHF | TGTGCCAGCAGGACGGGGGGGGTGCCCCAGCATTTT
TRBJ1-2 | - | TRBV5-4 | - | CASSSPLRTDYGYTF | TGTGCCAGCAGCTCGCCTTTAAGGACAGACTATGGCTACACCTTC
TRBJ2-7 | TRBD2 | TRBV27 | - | CASSIAGYEQYF | TGTGCCAGCTCAATAGCGGGCTACGAGCAGTACTTC
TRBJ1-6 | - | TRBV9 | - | CASSVEQASNSPLHF | TGTGCCAGCAGCGTAGAGCAGGCCTCTAATTCACCCCTCCACTTT
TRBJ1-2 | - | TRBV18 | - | CASSQRDWGYTF | TGTGCCAGCTCACAACGTGACTGGGGCTACACCTTC
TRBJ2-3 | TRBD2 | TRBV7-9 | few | CASSSYGLAGGLIDTQYF | TGTGCCAGCAGCTCCTATGGACTAGCGGGGGGTTTGATTGATACGCAGTATTTT
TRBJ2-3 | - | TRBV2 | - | CASSSTRDTQYF | TGTGCCAGCAGTAGCACTAGAGATACGCAGTATTTT
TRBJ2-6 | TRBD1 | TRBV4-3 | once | CASSQTGGSSGANVLTF | TGCGCCAGCAGCCAAACAGGGGGGAGCTCTGGGGCCAACGTCCTGACTTTC